Detailed here is one T cell receptor beta chain. Original data processing: Reference gene primer amplification yielded estimated nucleated cell counts. Libraries were prepared by immunoSEQ multiplex PCR; TCRdb keeps only in-frame clonotypes and omits some of them. That table is the source of V, J and clone size, and D and trimming were worked out from the DNA. The table records about 130,000 clones, 60% to 75% of them present only once. The data are from a study of blood T cell repertoires in COVID-19. Study-level background: PBMCs, B-cell-depleted T cells, or T cells provided the cDNA or gDNA that made up the material.

This receptor was obtained from a woman aged 70-85 years with acute or convalescent COVID-19. The sample comprised peripheral blood.

The CDR3 spells CAISEPDRATEAFF. CDR3 bases: TGTGCCATCAGTGAACCCGACAGGGCCACTGAAGCTTTCTTT. This chain connects TRBV10-3 to TRBJ1-1, with TRBD1 matching over 7 bases. This CDR3 region has 14 residues. Germline V gives CDR1 ENHRY, CDR2 SYGVKD. V shed 3 bases, J shed 4 bases, and the junction held 5 bases outside the gene matches.